These 5 T cell receptor beta chains originate from one sample sequenced in a study of regulatory T cells in long-lasting Graves disease. To make TCR beta libraries, researchers used iRepertoire HTBI primers and Arm-PCR of CDR3 regions. TCRdb fed the multiplex PCR reads into MiXCR, producing one record per CDR3 protein. The sample shows about 540,000 distinct CDR3 sequences, roughly 14% of them seen only once. This sample's time point: newly diagnosed GD, antithyroid drugs for less than 3 months. Following extraction of RNA from PBMCs, that RNA was used to make the TCR library. The same specimen was also included in a second study, on T cells in Graves' hyperthyroidism and ophthalmopathy.

The sequenced sample was peripheral blood mononuclear cells (PBMCs), obtained at new diagnosis, from a patient treated with antithyroid drugs. Receptor source: a man aged 25 to 40 with Graves disease.

The chain links TRBV5-1 to TRBJ1-2; 7 nucleotides match TRBD1. Germline assignment: CDR1 SGHRS and CDR2 YFSETQ. Losses at the gene ends were 5 bases for V and 3 bases for J; bases not matched to a gene: 10. The CDR3 extends over 15 amino acids. The CDR3 nucleotides read TGCGCCAGCAGTTATTCAACCGGGACAGACTATGGCTACACCTTC. It codes for CASSYSTGTDYGYTF.

This clonotype was seen many times. This chain uses TRBV20-1 with TRBJ2-7, with D perhaps TRBD2 (6 bases). This CDR3 has 11 amino acids. Germline CDR1 and CDR2: DFQATT and SNEGSKA (reference sequence). Trimming left V 6 bases short and J 6 bases short, with 12 bases between. DNA for the CDR3: TGCAGTGCCCAGGGACTTTTCGAGCAGTACTTC. It specifies CSAQGLFEQYF.

The chain uses TRBV27 and TRBJ2-7; 10 bases agree with TRBD2. The junction had 8 bases not matched to a gene; V was cut back by 8 bases and J by 4 bases. Germline CDR1 reads MNHEY; CDR2 reads SMNVEV (reference sequence). This CDR3 comprises 14 residues. The CDR3 sequence is CASAEGTSEYEQYF. CDR3 nucleotide sequence: TGTGCCAGCGCCGAGGGGACTAGCGAGTACGAGCAGTACTTC.

This clonotype has a count of ten or more. This rearrangement joins TRBV29-1 to TRBJ1-6; the D gene is possibly TRBD1 (5 bases). The V end was cut by 5 bases, the J end by 10 bases, with 15 bases between. This CDR3 has 13 residues. Germline V lookup: CDR1 SQVTM, CDR2 ANQGSEA. The CDR3 sequence is CSVSNEGNSPLHF. CDR3 nucleotides: TGCAGCGTTTCAAATGAGGGGAACTCACCCCTCCACTTT.

The table lists this clonotype with a few counts. This sequence joins TRBV5-4 and TRBJ1-4; 7 bases are shared with TRBD1. The length of the CDR3 is 14 residues. The germline CDR1 and CDR2 sequences are SGHNT and YYREEE (reference sequence). Losses at the gene ends were 4 bases for V and 4 bases for J; bases not matched to a gene: 4. CDR3 nucleotide sequence: TGTGCCAGCAGCACGGACAGGTATAATGAAAAACTGTTTTTT. It is translated as CASSTDRYNEKLFF.